This T cell receptor beta chain was identified in a study of Graves' ophthalmopathy and Graves' hyperthyroidism. For donors with ophthalmopathy, the disease showed moderate-to-severe activity, reached CAS ≥3 and NOSPECS ≥4, and had lasted under 3 months. Uncontrolled infections, other autoimmune diseases, pregnancy or lactation barred patients from enrollment. It was on clinical symptoms, serum thyroxine, TRAb, thyroid ultrasound and orbital computed tomography that diagnosis relied. In germline, CDR1 is MNHEY, CDR2 SVGEGT. CDR3 size: 12 residues. Trimming took off 6 bases at V and 4 bases at J, with 9 bases between the two ends. This clonotype was counted many times. Its cognate antigen is unknown. Findings and caveats of the study: Detected in blood as well were most expanded thyroid clonotypes with frequency above 0.001.

TCR beta CDR3 amplification used RNA transcripts. A first-round RT-PCR used HTBI primers, followed by a second-round multiplex PCR. TCRdb itself ran the multiplex PCR reads through MiXCR, one entry per CDR3 protein. The sample records roughly 400,000 distinct CDR3 sequences, about 16% being singletons. This TCR was sampled from a woman younger than 35 with Graves' ophthalmopathy. The chain combines TRBV6-2 or TRBV6-3 with TRBJ1-1; D uncertain. The material sequenced was peripheral blood. In DNA form, the CDR3 reads TGTGCCAGCAGGATGGTGAGCACTGAAGCTTTCTTT. Its protein is CASRMVSTEAFF.